This T cell receptor (beta chain) was recorded in a study of CD8+ T cells in alopecia areata. RNA extraction was followed by reverse transcription into cDNA, which acted as the sequencing template. Repertoires were generated with immunoSEQ multiplex PCR, while TCRdb's copy carries only in-frame clones and drops some. Here the sample spans about 270,000 clones, 60% being singletons. Treatment reported: oral pan-JAK inhibitor, 5-10 mg twice daily. Of note for this clone: Its antigen is as yet unknown.

Broader study findings: Since there was just one nonresponder, nobody can yet say how baseline CD8+ expansion ties to response.

The V end lost 1 base, the J end lost 0 bases, and 10 bases lay between the germline ends. CDR1 and CDR2 from the germline V gene are SGHVS and FNYEAQ. This CDR3 contains 16 residues. The clonotype comes from a human donor with alopecia areata. The chain combines TRBV7-6 with TRBJ2-4; D is ambiguous. The starting material was CD4+ T cells sorted from blood, obtained at roughly week 53, from a patient treated with tofacitinib. The CDR3 sequence is CASSLGSHLAKNIQYF. The CDR3 bases are TGTGCCAGCAGCTTAGGCAGTCATCTAGCCAAAAACATTCAGTACTTC.